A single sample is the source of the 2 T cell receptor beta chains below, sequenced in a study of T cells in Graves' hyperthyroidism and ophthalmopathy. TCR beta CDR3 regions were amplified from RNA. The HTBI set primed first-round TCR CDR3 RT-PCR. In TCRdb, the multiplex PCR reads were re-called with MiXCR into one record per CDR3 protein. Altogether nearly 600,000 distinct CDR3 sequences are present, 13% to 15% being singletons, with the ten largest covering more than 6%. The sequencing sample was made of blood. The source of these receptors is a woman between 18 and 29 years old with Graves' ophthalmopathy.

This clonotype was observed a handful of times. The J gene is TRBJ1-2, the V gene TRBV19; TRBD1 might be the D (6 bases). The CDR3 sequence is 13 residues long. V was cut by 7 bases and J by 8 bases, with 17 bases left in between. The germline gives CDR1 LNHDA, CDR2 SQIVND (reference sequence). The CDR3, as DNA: TGTGCCAGTACCCCGGACAGTTATGGGGGCTACACCTTC. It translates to CASTPDSYGGYTF.

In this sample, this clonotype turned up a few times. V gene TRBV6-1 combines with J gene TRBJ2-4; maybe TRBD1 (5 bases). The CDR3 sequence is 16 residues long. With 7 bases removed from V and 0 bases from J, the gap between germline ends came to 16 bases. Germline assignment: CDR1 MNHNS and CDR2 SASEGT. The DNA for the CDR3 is TGTGCCAGCACCATCAGGGAAGGGCTAGCCAAAAACATTCAGTACTTC. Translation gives CASTIREGLAKNIQYF.